The present TCR beta chain was sequenced within a study of T cells in Graves' hyperthyroidism and ophthalmopathy. The table lists this clonotype with many counts. It was RNA transcripts that yielded the amplified TCR beta CDR3 regions. During a first-round RT-PCR of the TCR CDR3, the HTBI primer set was used. TCRdb re-analysed the multiplex PCR reads in MiXCR, keeping a single row per CDR3 protein. The sample includes about 610,000 distinct CDR3 sequences, approximately 44% of them seen just once. Sequencing used peripheral blood or thyroid tissue (not recorded which). This sequence was found in a woman younger than 30 with Graves' hyperthyroidism.

The CDR3 loop is CSALRTSGREGTGELFF. The CDR3 bases are TGCAGTGCTCTAAGGACTAGCGGGAGGGAGGGCACCGGGGAGCTGTTTTTT. The J gene is TRBJ2-2, the V gene TRBV20-1; 15 bases fit TRBD2. The trim removed 5 bases at V and 4 bases at J, leaving 8 bases unmatched. CDR1 is DFQATT and CDR2 is SNEGSKA in the germline V gene (reference sequence). The CDR3 has 17 amino acids.